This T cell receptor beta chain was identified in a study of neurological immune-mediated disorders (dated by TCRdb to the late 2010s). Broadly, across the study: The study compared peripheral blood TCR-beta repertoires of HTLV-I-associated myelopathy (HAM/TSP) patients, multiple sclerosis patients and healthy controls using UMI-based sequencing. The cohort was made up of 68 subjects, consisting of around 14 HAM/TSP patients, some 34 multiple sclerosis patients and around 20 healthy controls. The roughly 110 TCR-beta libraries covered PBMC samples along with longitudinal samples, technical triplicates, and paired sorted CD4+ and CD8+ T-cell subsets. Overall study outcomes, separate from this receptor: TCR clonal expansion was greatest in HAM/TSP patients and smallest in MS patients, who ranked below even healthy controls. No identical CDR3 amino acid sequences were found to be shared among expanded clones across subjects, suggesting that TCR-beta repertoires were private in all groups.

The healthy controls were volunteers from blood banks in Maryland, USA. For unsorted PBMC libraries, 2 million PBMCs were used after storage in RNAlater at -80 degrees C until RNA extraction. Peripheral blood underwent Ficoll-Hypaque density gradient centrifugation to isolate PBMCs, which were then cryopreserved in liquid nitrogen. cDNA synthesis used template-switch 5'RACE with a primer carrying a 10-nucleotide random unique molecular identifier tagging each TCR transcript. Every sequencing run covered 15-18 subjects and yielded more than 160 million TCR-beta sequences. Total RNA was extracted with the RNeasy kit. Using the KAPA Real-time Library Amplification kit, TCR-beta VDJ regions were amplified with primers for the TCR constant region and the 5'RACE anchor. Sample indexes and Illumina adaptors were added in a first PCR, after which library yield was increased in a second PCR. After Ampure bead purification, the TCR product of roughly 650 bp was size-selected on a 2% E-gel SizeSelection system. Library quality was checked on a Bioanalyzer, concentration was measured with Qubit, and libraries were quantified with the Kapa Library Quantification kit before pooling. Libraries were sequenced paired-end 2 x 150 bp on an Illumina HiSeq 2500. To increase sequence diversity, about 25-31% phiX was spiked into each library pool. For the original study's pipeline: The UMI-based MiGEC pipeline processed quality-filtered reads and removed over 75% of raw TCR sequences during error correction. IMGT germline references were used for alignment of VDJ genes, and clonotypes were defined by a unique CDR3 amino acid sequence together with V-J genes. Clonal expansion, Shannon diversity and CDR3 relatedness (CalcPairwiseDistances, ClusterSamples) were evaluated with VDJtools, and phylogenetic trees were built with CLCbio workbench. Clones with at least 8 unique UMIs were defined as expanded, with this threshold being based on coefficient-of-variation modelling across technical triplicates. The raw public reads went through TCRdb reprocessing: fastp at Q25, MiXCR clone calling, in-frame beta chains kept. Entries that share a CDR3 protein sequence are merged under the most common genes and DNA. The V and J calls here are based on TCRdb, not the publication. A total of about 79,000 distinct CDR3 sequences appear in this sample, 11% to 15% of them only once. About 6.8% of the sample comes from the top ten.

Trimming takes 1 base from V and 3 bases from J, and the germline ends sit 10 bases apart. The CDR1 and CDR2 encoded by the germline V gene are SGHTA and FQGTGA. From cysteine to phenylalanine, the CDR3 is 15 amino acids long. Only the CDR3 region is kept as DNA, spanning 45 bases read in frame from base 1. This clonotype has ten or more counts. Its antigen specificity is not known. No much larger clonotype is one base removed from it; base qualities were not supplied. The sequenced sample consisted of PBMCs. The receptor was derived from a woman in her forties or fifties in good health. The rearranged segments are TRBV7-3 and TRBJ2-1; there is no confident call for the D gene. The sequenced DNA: TGTGCCAGCAGCTTAATCGGGCAGGTCTACAATGAGCAGTTCTTC. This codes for CASSLIGQVYNEQFF.